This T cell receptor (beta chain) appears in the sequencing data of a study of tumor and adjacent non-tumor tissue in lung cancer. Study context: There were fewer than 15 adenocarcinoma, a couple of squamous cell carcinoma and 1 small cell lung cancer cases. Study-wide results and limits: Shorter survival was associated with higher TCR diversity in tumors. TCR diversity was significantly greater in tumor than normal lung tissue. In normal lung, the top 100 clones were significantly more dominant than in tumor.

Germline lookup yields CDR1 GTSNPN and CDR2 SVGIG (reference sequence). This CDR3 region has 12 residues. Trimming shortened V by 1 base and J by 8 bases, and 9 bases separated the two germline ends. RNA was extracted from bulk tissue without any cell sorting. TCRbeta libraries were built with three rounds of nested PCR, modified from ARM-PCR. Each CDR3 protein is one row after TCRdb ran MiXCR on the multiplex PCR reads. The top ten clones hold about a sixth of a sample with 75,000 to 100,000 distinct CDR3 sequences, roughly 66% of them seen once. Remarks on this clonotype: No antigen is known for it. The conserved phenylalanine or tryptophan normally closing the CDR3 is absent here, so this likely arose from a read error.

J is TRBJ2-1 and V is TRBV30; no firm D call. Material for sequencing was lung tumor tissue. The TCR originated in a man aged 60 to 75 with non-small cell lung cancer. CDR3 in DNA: TGTGCCTGGAGTGCGAGTGGGGATGAGCAGTTCTTA. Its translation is CAWSASGDEQFL.